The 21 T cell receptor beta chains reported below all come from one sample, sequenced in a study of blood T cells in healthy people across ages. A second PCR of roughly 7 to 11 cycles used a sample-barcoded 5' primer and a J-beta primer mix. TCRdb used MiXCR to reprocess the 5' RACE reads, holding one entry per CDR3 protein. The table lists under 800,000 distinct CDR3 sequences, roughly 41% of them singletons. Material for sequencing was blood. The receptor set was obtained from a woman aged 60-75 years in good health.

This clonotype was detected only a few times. In nucleotides, the CDR3 is TGTGCCAGCAGTTTGAGTCTAGGGCAGGGGGCCTACGAGCAGTACTTC. Translating it yields CASSLSLGQGAYEQYF. The chain employs TRBV12-3 or TRBV12-4 and TRBJ2-7, with 7 bases fitting TRBD1. Germline trimming cut 3 bases from V and 2 bases from J; bases unmatched to any gene: 10. CDR3 size: 16 residues.

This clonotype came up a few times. The CDR3 region is CASNRGGTSTDTQYF. As DNA, the CDR3 is TGTGCCAGCAATAGGGGGGGGACTAGCACAGATACGCAGTATTTT. The rearrangement joins TRBV9 to TRBJ2-3, with a tentative D call TRBD2 (7 bases). The CDR3 runs to 15 residues. Trimming removed 6 bases at V and 0 bases at J, with 14 bases between. Germline V gene lookup returns CDR1 SGDLS and CDR2 YYNGEE. The entire variable domain, with the rest obtained from reference TRBV9 and TRBJ2-3, is as follows: DSGVTQTPKHLITATGQRVTLRCSPRSGDLSVYWYQQSLDQGLQFLIQYYNGEERAKGNILERFSAQQFPDLHSELNLSSLELGDSALYFCASNRGGTSTDTQYFGPGTRLTVL.

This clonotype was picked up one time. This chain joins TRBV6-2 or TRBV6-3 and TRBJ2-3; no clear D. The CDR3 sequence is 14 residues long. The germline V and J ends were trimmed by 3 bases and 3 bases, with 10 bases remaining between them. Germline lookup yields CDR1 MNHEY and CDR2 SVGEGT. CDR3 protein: CASSYLSNTDTQYF. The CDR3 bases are TGTGCCAGCAGTTATCTATCGAATACAGATACGCAGTATTTT.

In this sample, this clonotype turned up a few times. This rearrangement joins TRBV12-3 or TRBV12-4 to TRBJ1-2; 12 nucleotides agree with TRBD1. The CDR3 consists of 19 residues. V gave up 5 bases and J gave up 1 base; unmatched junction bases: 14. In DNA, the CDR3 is TGTGCCAGCAGTACACCTCCGGGACAGGGGGCATGGGGTAACTATGGCTACACCTTC. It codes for CASSTPPGQGAWGNYGYTF.

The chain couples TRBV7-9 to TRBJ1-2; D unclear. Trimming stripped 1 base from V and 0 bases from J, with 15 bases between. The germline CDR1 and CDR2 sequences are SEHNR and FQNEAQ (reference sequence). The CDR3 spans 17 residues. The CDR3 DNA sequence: TGTGCCAGCAGCTTAGAACTCGCGATCCCATCTAACTATGGCTACACCTTC. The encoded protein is CASSLELAIPSNYGYTF.

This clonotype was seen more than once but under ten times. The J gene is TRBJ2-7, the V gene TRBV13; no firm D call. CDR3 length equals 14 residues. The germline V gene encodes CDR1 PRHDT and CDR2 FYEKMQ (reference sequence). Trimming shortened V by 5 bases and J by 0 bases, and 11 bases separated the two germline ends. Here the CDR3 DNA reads TGTGCCAGCAGCCAATTTTCCCACTCCTACGAGCAGTACTTC. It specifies CASSQFSHSYEQYF.

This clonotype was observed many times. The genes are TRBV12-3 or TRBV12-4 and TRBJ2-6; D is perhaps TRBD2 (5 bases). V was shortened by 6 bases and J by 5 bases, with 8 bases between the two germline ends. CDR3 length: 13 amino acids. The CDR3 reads CASSQTRANVLTF. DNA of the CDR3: TGTGCCAGCAGCCAGACTAGGGCCAACGTCCTGACTTTC.

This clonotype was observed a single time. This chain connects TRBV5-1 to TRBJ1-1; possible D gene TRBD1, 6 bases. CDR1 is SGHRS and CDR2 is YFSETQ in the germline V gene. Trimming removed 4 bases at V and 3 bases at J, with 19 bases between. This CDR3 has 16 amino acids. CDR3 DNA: TGCGCCAGCAGCCCAGCCACAGGGTGGGATGACACTGAAGCTTTCTTT. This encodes CASSPATGWDDTEAFF.

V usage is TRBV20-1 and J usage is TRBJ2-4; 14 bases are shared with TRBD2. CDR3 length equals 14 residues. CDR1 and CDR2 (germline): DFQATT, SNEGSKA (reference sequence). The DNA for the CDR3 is TGCAGGGCGACTAGCGGGGGGGCATCGGACATTCAGTACTTC. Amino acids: CRATSGGASDIQYF.

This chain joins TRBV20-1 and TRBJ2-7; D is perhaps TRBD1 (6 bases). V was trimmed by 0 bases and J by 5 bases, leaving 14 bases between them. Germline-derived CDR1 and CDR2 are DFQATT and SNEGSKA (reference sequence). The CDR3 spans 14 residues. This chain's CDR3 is CSARDARGMNEQYF. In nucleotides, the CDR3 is TGCAGTGCTAGAGATGCCAGGGGAATGAACGAGCAGTACTTC.

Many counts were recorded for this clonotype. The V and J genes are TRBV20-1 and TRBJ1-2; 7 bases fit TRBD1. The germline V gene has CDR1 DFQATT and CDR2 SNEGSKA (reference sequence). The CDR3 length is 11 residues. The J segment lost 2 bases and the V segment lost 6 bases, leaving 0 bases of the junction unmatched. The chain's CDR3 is CSATGNYGYTF. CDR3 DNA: TGCAGTGCGACAGGGAACTATGGCTACACCTTC.

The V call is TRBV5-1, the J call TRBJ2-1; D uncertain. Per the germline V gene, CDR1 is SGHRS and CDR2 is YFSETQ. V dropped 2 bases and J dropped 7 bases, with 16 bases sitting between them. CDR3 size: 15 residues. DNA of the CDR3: TGCGCCAGCAGCTTAGGCTCCAAAGGAGATAATGAGCAGTTCTTC. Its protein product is CASSLGSKGDNEQFF. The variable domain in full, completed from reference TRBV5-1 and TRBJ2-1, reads KAGVTQTPRYLIKTRGQQVTLSCSPISGHRSVSWYQQTPGQGLQFLFEYFSETQRNKGNFPGRFSGRQFSNSRSEMNVSTLELGDSALYLCASSLGSKGDNEQFFGPGTRLTVL.

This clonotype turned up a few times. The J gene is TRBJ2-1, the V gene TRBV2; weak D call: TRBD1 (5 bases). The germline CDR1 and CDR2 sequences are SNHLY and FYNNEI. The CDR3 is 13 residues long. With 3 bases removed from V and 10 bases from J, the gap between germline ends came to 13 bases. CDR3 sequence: CASSEGPRQEQFF. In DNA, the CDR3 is TGTGCCAGCAGTGAGGGCCCTCGACAGGAGCAGTTCTTC.

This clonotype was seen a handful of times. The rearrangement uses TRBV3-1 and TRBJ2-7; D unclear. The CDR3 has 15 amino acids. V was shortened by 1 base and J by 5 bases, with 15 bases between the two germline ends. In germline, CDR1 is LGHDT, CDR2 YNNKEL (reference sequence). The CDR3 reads CASSQALSRAHEQYF. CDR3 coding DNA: TGTGCCAGCAGCCAAGCCCTCTCTAGGGCTCACGAGCAGTACTTC.

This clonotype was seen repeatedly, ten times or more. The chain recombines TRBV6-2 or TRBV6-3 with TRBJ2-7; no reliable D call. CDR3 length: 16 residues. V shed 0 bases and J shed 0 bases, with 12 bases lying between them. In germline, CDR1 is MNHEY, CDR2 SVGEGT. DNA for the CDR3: TGTGCCAGCAGTTACTCGAGGTACAGAGACTCCTACGAGCAGTACTTC. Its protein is CASSYSRYRDSYEQYF.

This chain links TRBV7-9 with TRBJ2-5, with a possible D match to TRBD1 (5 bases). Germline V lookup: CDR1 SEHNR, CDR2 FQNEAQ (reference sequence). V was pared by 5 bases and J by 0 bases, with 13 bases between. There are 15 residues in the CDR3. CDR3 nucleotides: TGTGCCAGCAGCCTGGCTACAGGAAACCAAGAGACCCAGTACTTC. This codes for CASSLATGNQETQYF.

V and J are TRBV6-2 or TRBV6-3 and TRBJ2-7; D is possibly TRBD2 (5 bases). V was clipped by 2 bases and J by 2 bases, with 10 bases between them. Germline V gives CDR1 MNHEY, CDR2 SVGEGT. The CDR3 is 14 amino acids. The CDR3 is CASSYLLDPYEQYF. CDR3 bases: TGTGCCAGCAGTTACCTACTAGACCCCTACGAGCAGTACTTC.

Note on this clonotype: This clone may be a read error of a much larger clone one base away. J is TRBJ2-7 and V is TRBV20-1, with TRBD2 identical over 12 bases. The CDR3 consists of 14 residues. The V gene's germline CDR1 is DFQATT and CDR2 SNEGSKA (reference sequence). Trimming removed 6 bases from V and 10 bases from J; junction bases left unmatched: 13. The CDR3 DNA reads TGCAGTGCCCCTTCCCCTAGCGGGAGGGAGGCCCAGTACTTC. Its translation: CSAPSPSGREAQYF.

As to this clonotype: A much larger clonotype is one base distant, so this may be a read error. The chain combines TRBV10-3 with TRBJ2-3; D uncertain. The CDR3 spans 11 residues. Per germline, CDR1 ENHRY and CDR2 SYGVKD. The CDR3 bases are TGTGCCATCAGGATGAAAGATATGCAGTATTTT. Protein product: CAIRMKDMQYF.

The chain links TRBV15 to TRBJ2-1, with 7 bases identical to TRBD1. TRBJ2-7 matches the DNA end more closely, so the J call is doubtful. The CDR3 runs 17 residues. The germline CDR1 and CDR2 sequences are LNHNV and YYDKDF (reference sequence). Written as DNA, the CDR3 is TGTGCCACCAGCAGTGAGACCTTACAGGGGCTCTACAATGAGCAGTACTTC. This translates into CATSSETLQGLYNEQYF.

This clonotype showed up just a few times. The CDR3 protein is CAWSVTTEAFF. CDR3 bases: TGTGCCTGGAGTGTAACCACTGAAGCTTTCTTT. The rearrangement links TRBV30 to TRBJ1-1; D not resolved. The CDR3 totals 11 residues. Germline CDR1 GTSNPN, CDR2 SVGIG (reference sequence). Between the trimmed V and J ends, which lost 0 bases and 4 bases, there was a span of 3 bases.